This T cell receptor (beta chain) was identified during a study of blood T cell repertoires in COVID-19. About the study: The United States, Italy and Spain were the sources of the acute and convalescent COVID-19 samples. The analysed material was cDNA or gDNA that came from T cells, B-cell-depleted T cells, or PBMCs.

Original handling: Amplification of reference gene primers was used by the study to estimate nucleated cell counts. Only in-frame clones appear in the TCRdb table, and some are missing; sequencing was by immunoSEQ multiplex PCR. V and J calls and clone size are as listed in that table; D and trimming were resolved from the DNA. The sample lists fewer than 250,000 clones; around 85% were seen once. Germline CDR1 is MDHEN and CDR2 is SYDVKM. Trimming cost V 6 bases and J 2 bases; bases outside gene matches: 5. The CDR3 has 15 residues. The clonotype was recovered from a woman aged 50 to 60 with acute or convalescent COVID-19. The sequencing sample was made of peripheral blood. The chain links TRBV28 to TRBJ2-7; 12 nucleotides agree with TRBD2. The chain's CDR3 is CASRGASGRAYEQYF. CDR3 in DNA: TGTGCCAGCAGAGGAGCTAGCGGGAGGGCCTACGAGCAGTACTTC. The variable domain in full, with the rest retrieved from reference TRBV28 and TRBJ2-7, is DVKVTQSSRYLVKRTGEKVFLECVQDMDHENMFWYRQDPGLGLRLIYFSYDVKMKEKGDIPEGYSVSREKKERFSLILESASTNQTSMYLCASRGASGRAYEQYFGPGTRLTVT.